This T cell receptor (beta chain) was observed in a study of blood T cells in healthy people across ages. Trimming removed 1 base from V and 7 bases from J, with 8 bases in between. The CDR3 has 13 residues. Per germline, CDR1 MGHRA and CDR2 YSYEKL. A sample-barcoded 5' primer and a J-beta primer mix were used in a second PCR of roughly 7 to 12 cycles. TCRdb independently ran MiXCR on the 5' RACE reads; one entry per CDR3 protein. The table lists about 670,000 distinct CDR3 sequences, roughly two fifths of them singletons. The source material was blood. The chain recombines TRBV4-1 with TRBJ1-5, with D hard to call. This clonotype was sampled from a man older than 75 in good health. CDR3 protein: CASSQAEAQPQHF. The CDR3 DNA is TGCGCCAGCAGCCAAGCAGAAGCGCAGCCCCAGCATTTT.